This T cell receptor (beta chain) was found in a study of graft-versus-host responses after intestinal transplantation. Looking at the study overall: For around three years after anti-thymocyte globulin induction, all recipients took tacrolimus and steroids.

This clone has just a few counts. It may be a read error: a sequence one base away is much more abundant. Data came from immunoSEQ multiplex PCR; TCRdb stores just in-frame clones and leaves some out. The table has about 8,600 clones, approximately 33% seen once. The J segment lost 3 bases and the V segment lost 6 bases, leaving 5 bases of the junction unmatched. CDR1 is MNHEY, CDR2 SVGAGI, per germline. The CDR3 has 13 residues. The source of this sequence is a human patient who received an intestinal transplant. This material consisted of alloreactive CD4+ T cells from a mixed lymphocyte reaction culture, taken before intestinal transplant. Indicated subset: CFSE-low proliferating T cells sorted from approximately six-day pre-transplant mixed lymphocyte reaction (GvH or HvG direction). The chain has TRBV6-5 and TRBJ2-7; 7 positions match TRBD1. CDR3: CASSPGQFYEQYF. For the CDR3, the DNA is TGTGCCAGCAGCCCGGGACAGTTCTACGAGCAGTACTTC.